The clone carrying this T cell receptor (beta chain) was seen a few times. CDR1 is ENHRY and CDR2 is SYGVKD in the germline V gene. The CDR3 covers 15 residues. Trimming took off 7 bases at V and 4 bases at J, with 16 bases between the two ends. The sample originates from a study of patients and donors after allogeneic stem cell transplantation. TCRdb re-derived calls from the RT-PCR reads in MiXCR, one entry per CDR3 protein. The profile shows about a million distinct CDR3 sequences, under 20% of them singletons. Sequencing was done on a sample of blood, either unsorted or a sorted T cell fraction (not recorded which). The V and J genes are TRBV10-3 and TRBJ2-2; TRBD1 is a possible D gene (6 bases). The source of this sequence is a human donor who was either an allogeneic HSCT recipient or a stem cell or donor lymphocyte infusion donor (not recorded which). It is not recorded whose cells these are; they may come from a transplant donor. CDR3 nucleotides: TGTGCCATCAATATACAGGGTACTGGCACCGGGGAGCTGTTTTTT. It specifies CAINIQGTGTGELFF.